In its sample, the clone carrying this T cell receptor (beta chain) was seen a few times. The antigen remains unidentified. The data stem from a study of T cell repertoires in cytomegalovirus infection. General study results and limits: Cumulative public TCR beta family frequency identified CMV carriers with the relevant HLA.

TCRdb redid the calling of the reads with MiXCR, one entry per CDR3 protein. The sample shows around 500,000 distinct CDR3 sequences, roughly 46% of them seen only once. Germline values: CDR1 SGHAT, CDR2 FQNNGV. Trimming cost V 5 bases and J 0 bases; bases outside gene matches: 4. The CDR3 sequence is 15 residues long. V usage is TRBV11-2 and J usage is TRBJ2-7, with 10 bases lining up with TRBD2. This TCR was sampled from a human donor in good health (CMV status not recorded). Some clones in this sample may be carry-over from other donors' samples. The source was cultured PBMCs, collected from culture after CMV antigen stimulation. This CDR3 reads CASSILAGGSYEQYF. For the CDR3, the DNA is TGTGCCAGCAGCATATTAGCGGGAGGCTCCTACGAGCAGTACTTC.